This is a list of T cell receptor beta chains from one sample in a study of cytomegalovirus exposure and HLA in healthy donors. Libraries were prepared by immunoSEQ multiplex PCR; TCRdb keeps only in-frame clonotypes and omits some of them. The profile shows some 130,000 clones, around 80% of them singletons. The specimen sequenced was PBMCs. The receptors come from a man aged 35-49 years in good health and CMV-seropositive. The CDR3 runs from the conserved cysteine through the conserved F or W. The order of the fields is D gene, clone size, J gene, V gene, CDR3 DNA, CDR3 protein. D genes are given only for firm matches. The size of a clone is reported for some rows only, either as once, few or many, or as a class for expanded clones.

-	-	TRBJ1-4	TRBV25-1	TGTGCCAGCAGTGACGCTAGGGGTTATAATGAAAAACTGTTTTTT	CASSDARGYNEKLFF
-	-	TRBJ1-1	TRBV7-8	TGTGCCAGCAGCTTAGCTGGGAGGCCTGAAGCTTTCTTT	CASSLAGRPEAFF
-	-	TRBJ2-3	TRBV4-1	TGCGCCAGCAGCCAAGGAGGGGCCGGGGGTGGCACAGATACGCAGTATTTT	CASSQGGAGGGTDTQYF
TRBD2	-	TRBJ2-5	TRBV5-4	TGTGCCAGCAGCTTGGACGGGAGGCCCCAAGAGACCCAGTACTTC	CASSLDGRPQETQYF
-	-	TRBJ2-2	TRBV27	TGTGCCAGCAGTTTTTCCAGCGGGGAGCTGTTTTTT	CASSFSSGELFF
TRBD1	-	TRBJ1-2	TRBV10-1	TGCGCCAGCAGTCGAGGGACAGGGAACTATGGCTACACCTTC	CASSRGTGNYGYTF
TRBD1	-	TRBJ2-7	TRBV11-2	TGTGCCAGCAGTCGCCGGGACAGGGGGTTCGAGCAGTACTTC	CASSRRDRGFEQYF
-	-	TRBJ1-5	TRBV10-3	TGTGCCATCAGTGAGTACGGTGATCAGCCCCAGCATTTT	CAISEYGDQPQHF
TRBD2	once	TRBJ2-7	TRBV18	TGTGCCAGCTCCCCCAGGGCGACTAGCGGGTTGGCCGCTACCTACGAGCAGTACTTC	CASSPRATSGLAATYEQYF
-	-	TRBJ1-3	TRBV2	TGTGCCAGCAGTGTAGAGGGGGAATTCTCTGGAAACACCATATATTTT	CASSVEGEFSGNTIYF
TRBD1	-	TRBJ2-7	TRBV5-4	TGTGCCAGCAGACCGGACAGGGGCTCCTACGAGCAGTACTTC	CASRPDRGSYEQYF
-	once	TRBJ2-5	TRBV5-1	TGCGCCAGCAGCTTGCAGGGGATCCAAGAGACCCAGTACTTC	CASSLQGIQETQYF
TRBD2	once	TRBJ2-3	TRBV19	TGTGCCAGTAGTATACGGGCGGGAGGAAACACAGATACGCAGTATTTT	CASSIRAGGNTDTQYF
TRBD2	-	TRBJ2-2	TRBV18	TGTGCCAGCTCACCACCGGCGAGCGGGAGGACCGGGGAGCTGTTTTTT	CASSPPASGRTGELFF
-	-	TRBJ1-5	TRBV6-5	TGTGCCAGCAGTCCCTCCACAGGGCGGCCCCAGCATTTT	CASSPSTGRPQHF
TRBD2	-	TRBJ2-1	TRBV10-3	TGTGCCATCATGGGGCCTGGGCGGGAGGACAATGAGCAGTTCTTC	CAIMGPGREDNEQFF
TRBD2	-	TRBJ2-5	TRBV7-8	TGTGCCAGCAGCTTAGCACTAGCGGGATCACAAGAGACCCAGTACTTC	CASSLALAGSQETQYF
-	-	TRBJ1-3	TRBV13	TGTGCCAGCAGCTTATTAGAGAACACCATATATTTT	CASSLLENTIYF
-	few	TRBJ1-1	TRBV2	TGTGCCAGCGGGACATCTAACACTGAAGCTTTCTTT	CASGTSNTEAFF
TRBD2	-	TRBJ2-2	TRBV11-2	TGTGCCAGCAGCTACCCTTTGACTAGCGAAACCGGGGAGCTGTTTTTT	CASSYPLTSETGELFF
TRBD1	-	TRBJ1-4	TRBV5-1	TGCGCCAGCAGCGCAGGACAGGCAACTAATGAAAAACTGTTTTTT	CASSAGQATNEKLFF
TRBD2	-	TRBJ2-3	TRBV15	TGTGCCACCAGCAGAGATGACGGGAGGGCCGTAGATACGCAGTATTTT	CATSRDDGRAVDTQYF
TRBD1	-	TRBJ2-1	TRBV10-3	TGTGCCATATCCCTCCGGGACAGGGACCAGGAGGAGCAGTTCTTC	CAISLRDRDQEEQFF
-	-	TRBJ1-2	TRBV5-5	TGTGCCGGCACCCGAGTGTTGAGGGAGGGTGGCTACACCTTC	CAGTRVLREGGYTF